This TCR beta chain was identified during a study of T cells after somatic rescue of genetic block. The CDR3 loop spans 15 amino acids. The germline V gene has CDR1 SGDLS and CDR2 YYNGEE. With 0 bases clipped from V and 4 bases from J, the junction kept 4 bases outside the gene matches. Profiled with immunoSEQ multiplex PCR; TCRdb holds only in-frame clones, not every one. The profile shows about 88,000 clones, 85% to 90% of them singletons. The rearrangement joins TRBV9 to TRBJ2-7; the match to TRBD2 covers 10 bases. The source material was peripheral blood mononuclear cells (PBMCs). The clonotype originates from a woman aged 18-29 years. CDR3 nucleotide sequence: TGTGCCAGCAGCGTAGCCGCAGCGGGAGGGTACGAGCAGTACTTC. It encodes CASSVAAAGGYEQYF.